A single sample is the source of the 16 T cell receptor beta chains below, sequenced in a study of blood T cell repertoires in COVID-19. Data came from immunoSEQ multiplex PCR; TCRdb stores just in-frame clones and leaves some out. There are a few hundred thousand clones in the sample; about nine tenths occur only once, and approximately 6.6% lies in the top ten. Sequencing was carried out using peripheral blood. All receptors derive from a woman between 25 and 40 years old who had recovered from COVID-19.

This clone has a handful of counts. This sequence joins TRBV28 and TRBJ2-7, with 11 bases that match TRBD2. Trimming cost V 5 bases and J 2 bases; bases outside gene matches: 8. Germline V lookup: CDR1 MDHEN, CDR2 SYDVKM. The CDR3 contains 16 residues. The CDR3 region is CASSPQTSGVTYEQYF. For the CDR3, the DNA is TGTGCCAGCAGTCCACAGACTAGCGGGGTAACCTACGAGCAGTACTTC.

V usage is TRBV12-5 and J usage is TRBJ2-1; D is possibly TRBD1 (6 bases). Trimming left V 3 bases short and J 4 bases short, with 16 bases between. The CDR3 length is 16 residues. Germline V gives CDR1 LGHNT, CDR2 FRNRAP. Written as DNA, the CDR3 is TGTGCTAGTGGTTTAGAAACAGGGTTGCCTTACAATGAGCAGTTCTTC. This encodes CASGLETGLPYNEQFF.

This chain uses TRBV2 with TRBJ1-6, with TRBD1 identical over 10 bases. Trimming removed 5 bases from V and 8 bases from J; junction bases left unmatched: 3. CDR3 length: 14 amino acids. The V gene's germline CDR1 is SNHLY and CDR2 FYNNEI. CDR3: CASSSGTGDSPLHF. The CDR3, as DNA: TGTGCCAGCAGTTCCGGGACAGGGGATTCACCCCTCCACTTT.

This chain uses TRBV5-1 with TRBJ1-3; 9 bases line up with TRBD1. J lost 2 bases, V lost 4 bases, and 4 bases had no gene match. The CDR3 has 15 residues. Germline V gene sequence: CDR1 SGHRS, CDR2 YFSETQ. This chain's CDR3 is CASSTGTGTGNTIYF. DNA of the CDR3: TGCGCCAGCAGCACGGGGACAGGGACTGGAAACACCATATATTTT.

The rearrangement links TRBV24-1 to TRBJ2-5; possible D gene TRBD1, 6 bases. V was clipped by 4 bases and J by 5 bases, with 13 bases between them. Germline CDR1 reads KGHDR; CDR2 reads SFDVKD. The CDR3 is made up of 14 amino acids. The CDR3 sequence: CATSDSTGIETQYF. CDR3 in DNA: TGTGCCACCAGTGACTCCACAGGGATTGAGACCCAGTACTTC.

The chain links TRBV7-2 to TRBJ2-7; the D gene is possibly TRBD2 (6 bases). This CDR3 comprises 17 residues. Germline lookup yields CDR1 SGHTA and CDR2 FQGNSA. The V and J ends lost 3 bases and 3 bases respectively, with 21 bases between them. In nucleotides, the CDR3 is TGTGCCAGCAGCTTGGGACTTCAATACCAGGCCAACTACGAGCAGTACTTC. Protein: CASSLGLQYQANYEQYF.

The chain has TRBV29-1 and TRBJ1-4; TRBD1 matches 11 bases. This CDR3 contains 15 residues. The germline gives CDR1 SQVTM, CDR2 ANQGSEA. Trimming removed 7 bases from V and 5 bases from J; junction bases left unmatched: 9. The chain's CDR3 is CSGLTRDRGNEKLFF. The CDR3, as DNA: TGCAGCGGTCTCACCCGGGACAGGGGGAATGAAAAACTGTTTTTT.

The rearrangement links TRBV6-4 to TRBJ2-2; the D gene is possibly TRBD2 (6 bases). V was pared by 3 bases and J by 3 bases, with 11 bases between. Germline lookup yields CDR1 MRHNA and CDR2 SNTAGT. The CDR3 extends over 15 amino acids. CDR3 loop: CASSEGGGDTGELFF. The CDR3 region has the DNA TGTGCCAGCAGTGAAGGCGGCGGGGACACCGGGGAGCTGTTTTTT.

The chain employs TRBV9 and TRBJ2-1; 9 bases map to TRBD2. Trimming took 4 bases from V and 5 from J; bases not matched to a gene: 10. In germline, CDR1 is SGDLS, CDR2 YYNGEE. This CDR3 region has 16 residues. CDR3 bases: TGTGCCAGCAGCAATCTATTACTAGCGGGTGACAATGAGCAGTTCTTC. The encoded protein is CASSNLLLAGDNEQFF.

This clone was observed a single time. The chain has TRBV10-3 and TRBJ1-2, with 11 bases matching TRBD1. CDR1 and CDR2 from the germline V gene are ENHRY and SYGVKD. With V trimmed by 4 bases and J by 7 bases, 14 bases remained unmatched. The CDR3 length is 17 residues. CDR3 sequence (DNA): TGTGCCATCAGTGGGGATGGACAGGGGGCGTCTTATGGTGGCTACACCTTC. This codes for CAISGDGQGASYGGYTF.

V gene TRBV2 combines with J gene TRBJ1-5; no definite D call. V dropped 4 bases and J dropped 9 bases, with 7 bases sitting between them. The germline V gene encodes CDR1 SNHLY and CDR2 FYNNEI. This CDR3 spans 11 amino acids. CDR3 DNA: TGTGCCAGCAGTGCCCCCGGGCCCCAGCATTTT. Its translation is CASSAPGPQHF. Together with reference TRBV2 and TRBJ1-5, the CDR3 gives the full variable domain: EPEVTQTPSHQVTQMGQEVILRCVPISNHLYFYWYRQILGQKVEFLVSFYNNEISEKSEIFDDQFSVERPDGSNFTLKIRSTKLEDSAMYFCASSAPGPQHFGDGTRLSIL.

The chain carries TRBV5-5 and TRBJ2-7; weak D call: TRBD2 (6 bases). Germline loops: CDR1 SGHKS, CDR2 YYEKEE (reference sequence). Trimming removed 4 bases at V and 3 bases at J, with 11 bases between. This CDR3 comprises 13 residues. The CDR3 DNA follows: TGTGCCAGCAGCCCGATCGGGGGCTACGAGCAGTACTTC. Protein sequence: CASSPIGGYEQYF.

CDR3 DNA sequence: TGTGCCAGCAGCCCTGGACTAGCGGGGGCTAGCACAGATACGCAGTATTTT. Translated: CASSPGLAGASTDTQYF. The V gene is TRBV7-2, the J gene TRBJ2-3, with TRBD2 matching 13 bases. CDR1 is SGHTA and CDR2 is FQGNSA in the germline V gene. This CDR3 has 17 amino acids. After removal of 5 bases from V and 0 bases from J, the junction contained 5 bases not matched to a gene.

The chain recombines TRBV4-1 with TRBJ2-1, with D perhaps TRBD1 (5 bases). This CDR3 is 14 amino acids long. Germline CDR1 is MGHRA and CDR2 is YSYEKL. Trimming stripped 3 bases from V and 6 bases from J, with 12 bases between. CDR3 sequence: CASSHEQAPNEQFF. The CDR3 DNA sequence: TGCGCCAGCAGCCACGAACAGGCACCCAATGAGCAGTTCTTC.

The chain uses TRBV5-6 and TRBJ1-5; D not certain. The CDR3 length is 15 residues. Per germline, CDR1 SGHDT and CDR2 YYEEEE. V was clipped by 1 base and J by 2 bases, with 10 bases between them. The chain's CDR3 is CASSLIRGGNQPQHF. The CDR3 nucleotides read TGTGCCAGCAGCTTGATCCGGGGAGGCAATCAGCCCCAGCATTTT.

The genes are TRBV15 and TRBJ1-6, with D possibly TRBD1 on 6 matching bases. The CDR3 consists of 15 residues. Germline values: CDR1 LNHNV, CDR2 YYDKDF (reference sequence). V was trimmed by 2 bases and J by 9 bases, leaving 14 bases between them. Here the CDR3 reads CATSRWETGSSPLHF. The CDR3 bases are TGTGCCACCAGCAGATGGGAAACAGGGAGTTCACCCCTCCACTTT.